These 10 T cell receptor beta chains came from one sample sequenced in a study of blood T cells in healthy people across ages. Primed by a sample-barcoded 5' primer and a J-beta primer mix, a second PCR proceeded for 7 to 11 cycles. TCRdb reprocessed the 5' RACE reads via MiXCR and lists one record per CDR3 protein. The sample gives over 1,300,000 distinct CDR3 sequences, approximately 59% of which show up once; approximately 7% is in the top ten. Source material: blood. These receptors were collected from a man aged 18 to 29 in good health.

CDR3 protein: CASSSGAGESSYNEQFF. The CDR3 DNA follows: TGTGCCAGCAGCTCTGGTGCGGGAGAAAGCTCCTACAATGAGCAGTTCTTC. This chain connects TRBV7-9 to TRBJ2-1, with 7 bases that match TRBD2. Per the germline V gene, CDR1 is SEHNR and CDR2 is FQNEAQ (reference sequence). V was pared by 4 bases and J by 0 bases, with 9 bases of the junction left unmatched. This CDR3 contains 17 residues.

The V gene is TRBV12-3 or TRBV12-4, the J gene TRBJ2-7, with 8 bases that match TRBD2. The CDR3 is 15 amino acids. V trimming: 6 bases; J trimming: 0 bases; junction bases outside the gene matches: 7. CDR3 amino acids: CASSSAGAPSYEQYF. In DNA, the CDR3 is TGTGCCAGCAGCTCAGCGGGGGCCCCCTCCTACGAGCAGTACTTC.

This rearrangement joins TRBV7-6 to TRBJ2-3; D unclear. CDR3 length equals 15 residues. The V gene lost 5 bases and the J gene lost 1 base, with 13 bases spanning the gap. Germline V lookup: CDR1 SGHVS, CDR2 FNYEAQ. In nucleotides, the CDR3 is TGTGCCAGCAGCCTCGACATAGTCGGCACAGATACGCAGTATTTT. Encoded protein: CASSLDIVGTDTQYF.

The CDR3 DNA sequence: TGTGCCAGCAGTCCGGGGTACTTTGAGCAGTACTTC. This translates into CASSPGYFEQYF. This sequence joins TRBV12-3 or TRBV12-4 and TRBJ2-7; D might be TRBD2 (5 bases). V shed 5 bases and J shed 7 bases, with 12 bases lying between them. The CDR3 totals 12 residues.

This clonotype came up a few times. This rearrangement joins TRBV12-3 or TRBV12-4 to TRBJ2-5, with D tentatively TRBD2 (6 bases). The CDR3 totals 13 residues. V gave up 3 bases and J gave up 5 bases, with 10 bases separating them. CDR3 loop: CASSFKGRETQYF. For the CDR3, the DNA is TGTGCCAGCAGTTTTAAGGGGAGGGAGACCCAGTACTTC.

The sample holds a few counts of this clonotype. CDR3 loop: CASSLDRVGGETQYF. CDR3 sequence (DNA): TGTGCCAGCAGCCTGGACAGGGTAGGAGGAGAGACCCAGTACTTC. The chain combines TRBV13 with TRBJ2-5; 8 bases line up with TRBD1. CDR1 PRHDT and CDR2 FYEKMQ come from the germline V gene (reference sequence). The CDR3 has 15 residues. V trimming: 5 bases; J trimming: 4 bases; junction bases outside the gene matches: 9. Drawing the rest from reference TRBV13 and TRBJ2-5, the complete variable domain is AAGVIQSPRHLIKEKRETATLKCYPIPRHDTVYWYQQGPGQDPQFLISFYEKMQSDKGSIPDRFSAQQFSDYHSELNMSSLELGDSALYFCASSLDRVGGETQYFGPGTRLLVL.

This chain links TRBV29-1 with TRBJ2-1; 10 bases agree with TRBD2. The DNA end is a closer match to TRBJ2-7, so the J assignment may be wrong. The germline CDR1 and CDR2 sequences are SQVTM and ANQGSEA. There are 15 residues in the CDR3. CDR3: CSVRTSGTLGNEQYF. The CDR3 DNA sequence: TGCAGCGTCCGAACTAGCGGGACTCTCGGAAATGAGCAGTACTTC.

The rearrangement uses TRBV29-1 and TRBJ2-7, with unresolved D. CDR1 is SQVTM and CDR2 is ANQGSEA in the germline V gene. The CDR3 length is 11 residues. Trimming removed 6 bases from V and 5 bases from J, with 11 bases in between. The CDR3 region has the DNA TGCAGCGTCTATGACACAGACGAGCAGTACTTC. The encoded protein is CSVYDTDEQYF.

This sequence joins TRBV10-3 and TRBJ2-7, with a possible D match to TRBD2 (6 bases). Germline V gives CDR1 ENHRY, CDR2 SYGVKD. V shed 4 bases and J shed 3 bases, with 16 bases lying between them. CDR3 length: 15 amino acids. The CDR3 region is CAISVERRGGYEQYF. The CDR3, as DNA: TGTGCCATCAGTGTGGAGCGGCGGGGAGGCTACGAGCAGTACTTC.

This clonotype turned up a few times. V and J are TRBV5-5 and TRBJ2-7, with D unclear. The length of the CDR3 is 15 residues. Trimming took off 5 bases at V and 2 bases at J, with 17 bases between the two ends. Germline V gene lookup returns CDR1 SGHKS and CDR2 YYEKEE (reference sequence). The CDR3 nucleotides read TGTGCCAGCAGGGAAGGGTTCAAATTGCCCTACGAGCAGTACTTC. Encoded protein: CASREGFKLPYEQYF. Filled out from reference TRBV5-5 and TRBJ2-7, the complete variable domain reads DAGVTQSPTHLIKTRGQQVTLRCSPISGHKSVSWYQQVLGQGPQFIFQYYEKEERGRGNFPDRFSARQFPNYSSELNVNALLLGDSALYLCASREGFKLPYEQYFGPGTRLTVT.